Below are 19 T cell receptor beta chains sequenced from a single sample in a study of blood T cell repertoires in COVID-19. Using immunoSEQ multiplex PCR, the repertoire was profiled, and TCRdb retains in-frame clones only, with some absent. The sample contains approximately 260,000 clones, about 90% of which appear only once. The material sequenced was PBMCs or T cells enriched from blood (not recorded which). These receptors originate from a woman aged 55 to 70 who had recovered from COVID-19.

The chain combines TRBV2 with TRBJ2-2; TRBD1 aligns across 7 bases. The J segment lost 7 bases and the V segment lost 5 bases, leaving 7 bases of the junction unmatched. The germline CDR1 and CDR2 sequences are SNHLY and FYNNEI. CDR3 length: 14 residues. This CDR3 is CASSFRDSLGELFF. DNA for the CDR3: TGTGCCAGCAGTTTCCGGGACAGCCTCGGGGAGCTGTTTTTT.

The V and J genes are TRBV11-2 and TRBJ1-1; D ambiguous. The CDR3 has 14 amino acids. Germline-derived CDR1 and CDR2 are SGHAT and FQNNGV. V was shortened by 6 bases and J by 0 bases, with 11 bases between the two germline ends. CDR3 region: CASSFGLMNTEAFF. CDR3 DNA sequence: TGTGCCAGCAGTTTTGGACTGATGAACACTGAAGCTTTCTTT.

The rearrangement joins TRBV10-1 to TRBJ2-7; the match to TRBD2 covers 10 bases. The CDR3 has 16 amino acids. The germline gives CDR1 WNHNN, CDR2 SYGVQD (reference sequence). Trimming cost V 2 bases and J 10 bases; bases outside gene matches: 14. The DNA for the CDR3 is TGCGCCAGCAGTGAGGGAGGGACTAGCGAACCTTGGGAACAGTACTTC. This codes for CASSEGGTSEPWEQYF.

The chain has TRBV2 and TRBJ2-1, with a weak D call TRBD2 (6 bases). Germline V gene sequence: CDR1 SNHLY, CDR2 FYNNEI. Trimming removed 4 bases from V and 6 bases from J, with 13 bases in between. This CDR3 is built from 14 residues. The CDR3 reads CASSGGVIINEQFF. The CDR3 coding sequence is TGTGCCAGCAGTGGCGGGGTGATTATCAATGAGCAGTTCTTC.

The chain recombines TRBV6-5 with TRBJ2-1, with 10 bases identical to TRBD2. Germline lookup yields CDR1 MNHEY and CDR2 SVGAGI. The CDR3 contains 15 residues. V lost 6 bases to trimming and J lost 4 bases; unmatched junction nucleotides: 6. In DNA, the CDR3 is TGTGCCAGCAGCTCCAGCGGGGGGGGGTACAATGAGCAGTTCTTC. It codes for CASSSSGGGYNEQFF.

This chain joins TRBV11-3 and TRBJ1-1; 11 bases are shared with TRBD1. Germline CDR1 is SGHNT and CDR2 is YENEEA. V shed 5 bases and J 5 bases; nucleotides not matched to a gene: 7. The CDR3 sequence is 15 residues long. The CDR3 DNA sequence: TGTGCCAGCAGCATCGCCGGGACAGGGGGAACTGAAGCTTTCTTT. Translating it yields CASSIAGTGGTEAFF.

The rearrangement uses TRBV28 and TRBJ1-2; TRBD1 agrees at 7 bases. CDR1 and CDR2 (germline): MDHEN, SYDVKM. J gave up 9 bases and V 2 bases, and 15 bases lay outside the gene matches. This CDR3 is 16 amino acids long. CDR3 in amino acids: CASSLIPGGQPKSYTF. The CDR3 nucleotides read TGTGCCAGCAGTTTAATTCCCGGGGGACAGCCAAAGAGCTACACCTTC.

The chain links TRBV7-6 to TRBJ1-1; TRBD1 matches at 9 bases. Germline CDR1 SGHVS, CDR2 FNYEAQ. The J segment lost 4 bases and the V segment lost 4 bases, leaving 7 bases of the junction unmatched. This CDR3 region has 15 residues. The DNA for the CDR3 is TGTGCCAGCAGCTATAACAGGGGGCAAGGCACTGAAGCTTTCTTT. Its translation is CASSYNRGQGTEAFF.

This clone has only one observation. V and J are TRBV29-1 and TRBJ2-7; 11 bases align to TRBD1. The trim removed 6 bases at V and 6 bases at J, leaving 4 bases unmatched. The CDR3 runs to 12 residues. In germline, CDR1 is SQVTM, CDR2 ANQGSEA. CDR3 coding DNA: TGCAGCGTGTGGACAGGGGGCGGCGAGCAGTACTTC. It codes for CSVWTGGGEQYF.

This chain uses TRBV30 with TRBJ2-5; D perhaps matches TRBD2 (5 bases). Germline CDR1 and CDR2: GTSNPN and SVGIG (reference sequence). CDR3 size: 13 residues. Trimming shortened V by 0 bases and J by 5 bases, and 10 bases separated the two germline ends. The chain's CDR3 is CAWSVMRAETQYF. The CDR3 DNA sequence: TGTGCCTGGAGTGTCATGAGGGCCGAGACCCAGTACTTC. The variable domain in full, completed from reference TRBV30 and TRBJ2-5, reads SQTIHQWPATLVQPVGSPLSLECTVEGTSNPNLYWYRQAAGRGLQLLFYSVGIGQISSEVPQNLSASRPQDRQFILSSKKLLLSDSGFYLCAWSVMRAETQYFGPGTRLLVL.

The chain joins TRBV7-8 to TRBJ1-3; 10 nucleotides agree with TRBD1. The CDR3 extends over 16 amino acids. In germline, CDR1 is SGHVS, CDR2 FQNEAQ. V shed 5 bases and J 3 bases; nucleotides not matched to a gene: 7. CDR3 bases: TGTGCCAGCAGCCCCGCCCGGGACAGGGGTGGAAACACCATATATTTT. Translating it yields CASSPARDRGGNTIYF.

This chain links TRBV28 with TRBJ2-5, with a possible D match to TRBD1 (6 bases). The CDR3 is 13 amino acids. The germline CDR1 and CDR2 sequences are MDHEN and SYDVKM. Trimming pared 11 bases from V and 1 base from J, leaving 14 bases between. The CDR3 nucleotides are TGTGCCGGACGGACAGCCAGCCAAGAGACCCAGTACTTC. Residues: CAGRTASQETQYF.

V gene TRBV28 combines with J gene TRBJ1-1, with 9 bases that match TRBD1. In germline, CDR1 is MDHEN, CDR2 SYDVKM. This CDR3 region has 14 residues. J gave up 5 bases and V 6 bases, and 7 bases lay outside the gene matches. CDR3 nucleotide sequence: TGTGCCAGCAGCGAGACAGGGGGGAGAACTGAAGCTTTCTTT. Protein product: CASSETGGRTEAFF.

This chain joins TRBV5-1 and TRBJ2-7, with 7 bases fitting TRBD1. J was trimmed by 2 bases and V by 0 bases; bases with no gene match: 8. CDR3 length: 16 amino acids. Germline V gene sequence: CDR1 SGHRS, CDR2 YFSETQ. CDR3 loop: CASSLALTGDPYEQYF. CDR3 in DNA: TGCGCCAGCAGCTTGGCATTAACAGGGGACCCCTACGAGCAGTACTTC.

The chain combines TRBV12-3 or TRBV12-4 with TRBJ1-1; perhaps TRBD1 as D (5 bases). The CDR3 spans 13 residues. V was shortened by 10 bases and J by 6 bases, with 18 bases between the two germline ends. CDR3 amino acids: CATRPLSGAEAFF. Written as DNA, the CDR3 is TGTGCCACCAGGCCCTTATCGGGGGCTGAAGCTTTCTTT.

The V and J genes are TRBV15 and TRBJ1-5, with 7 bases lining up with TRBD1. The ends lost 1 base at V and 7 bases at J; junction bases unmatched: 13. This CDR3 comprises 17 residues. Germline CDR1 LNHNV, CDR2 YYDKDF (reference sequence). The CDR3 nucleotides are TGTGCCACCAGCAGAGGGGGTCTGACAGGGAAAGGGCAGCCCCAGCATTTT. Translating gives CATSRGGLTGKGQPQHF.

The chain links TRBV4-1 to TRBJ2-1; TRBD1 aligns across 9 bases. Per the germline V gene, CDR1 is MGHRA and CDR2 is YSYEKL. J lost 6 bases, V lost 2 bases, and 2 bases had no gene match. The CDR3 loop spans 14 amino acids. The CDR3: CASSQRQGGNEQFF. The CDR3 region has the DNA TGCGCCAGCAGCCAACGACAGGGGGGCAATGAGCAGTTCTTC.

The CDR3 reads CASSVGFAGGELFF. In DNA, the CDR3 is TGTGCCAGCAGCGTAGGGTTCGCCGGCGGGGAGCTGTTTTTT. This rearrangement joins TRBV9 to TRBJ2-2; D uncertain. CDR1 SGDLS and CDR2 YYNGEE come from the germline V gene. CDR3 length equals 14 residues. The V end lost 0 bases, the J end lost 7 bases, and 10 bases lay between the germline ends.

The chain uses TRBV21-1 and TRBJ1-6. TRBV21-1 is a known pseudogene. This CDR3 is built from 15 residues. CDR3 sequence (DNA): TGTGCCAGCAACCAAAGTGAGAGGGAAGAATCACCCCTCCACTTT. Encoded protein: CASNQSEREESPLHF.